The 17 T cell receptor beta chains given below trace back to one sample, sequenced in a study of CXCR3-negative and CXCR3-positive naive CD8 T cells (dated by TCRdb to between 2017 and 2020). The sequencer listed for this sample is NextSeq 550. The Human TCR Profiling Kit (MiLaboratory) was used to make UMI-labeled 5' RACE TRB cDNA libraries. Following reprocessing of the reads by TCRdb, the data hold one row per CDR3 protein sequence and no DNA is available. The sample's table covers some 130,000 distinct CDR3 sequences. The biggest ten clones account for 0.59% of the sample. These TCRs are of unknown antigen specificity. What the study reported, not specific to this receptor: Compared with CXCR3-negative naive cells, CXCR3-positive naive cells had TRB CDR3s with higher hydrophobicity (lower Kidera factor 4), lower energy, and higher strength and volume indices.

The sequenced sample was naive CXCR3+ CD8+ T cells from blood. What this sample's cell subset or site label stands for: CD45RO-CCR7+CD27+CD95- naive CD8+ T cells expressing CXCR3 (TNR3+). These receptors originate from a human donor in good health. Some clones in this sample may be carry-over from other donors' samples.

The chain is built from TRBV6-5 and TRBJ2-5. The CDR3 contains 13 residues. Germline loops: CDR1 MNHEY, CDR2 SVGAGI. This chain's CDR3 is CASSYSVGEVSRF.

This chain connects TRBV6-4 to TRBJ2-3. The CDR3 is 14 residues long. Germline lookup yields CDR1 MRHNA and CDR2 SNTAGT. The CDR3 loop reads CASSDQDDTDTQYF.

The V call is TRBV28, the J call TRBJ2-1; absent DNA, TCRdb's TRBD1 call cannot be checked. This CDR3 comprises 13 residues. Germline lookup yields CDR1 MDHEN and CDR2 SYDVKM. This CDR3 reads CASRGQEGNEQFF.

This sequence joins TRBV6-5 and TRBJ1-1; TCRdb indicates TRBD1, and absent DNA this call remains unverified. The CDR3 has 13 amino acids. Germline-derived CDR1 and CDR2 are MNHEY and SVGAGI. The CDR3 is CASRKGSGTEAFF.

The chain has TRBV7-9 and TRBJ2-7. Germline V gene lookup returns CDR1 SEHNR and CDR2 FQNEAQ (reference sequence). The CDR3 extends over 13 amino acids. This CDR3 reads CASSLGEVYEQYF.

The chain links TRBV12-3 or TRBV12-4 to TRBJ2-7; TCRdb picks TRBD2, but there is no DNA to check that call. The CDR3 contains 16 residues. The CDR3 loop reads CASNSLGLALPYEQYF.

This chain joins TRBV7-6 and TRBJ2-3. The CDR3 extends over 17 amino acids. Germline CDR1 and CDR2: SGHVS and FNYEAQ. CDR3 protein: CASSLALLLGSTDTQYF.

The CDR3 spells CASSLLGGSGVYEQYF. The chain couples TRBV27 to TRBJ2-7; TCRdb proposes TRBD2, but this gene call is untestable without DNA. The CDR3 runs to 16 residues. CDR1 and CDR2 (germline): MNHEY, SMNVEV (reference sequence).

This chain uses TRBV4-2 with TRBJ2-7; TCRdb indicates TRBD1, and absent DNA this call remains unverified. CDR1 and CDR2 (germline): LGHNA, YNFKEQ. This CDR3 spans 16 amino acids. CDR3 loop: CASSQESSGTSYEQYF.

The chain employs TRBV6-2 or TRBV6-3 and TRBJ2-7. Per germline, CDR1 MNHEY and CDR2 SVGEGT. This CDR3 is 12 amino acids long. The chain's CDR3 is CASSYPYYEQYF.

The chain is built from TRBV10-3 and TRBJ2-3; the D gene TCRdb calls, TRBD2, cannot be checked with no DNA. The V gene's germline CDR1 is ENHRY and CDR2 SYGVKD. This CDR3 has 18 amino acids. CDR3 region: CAISESSGTSGSTDTQYF.

The CDR3 here is CSAGRQAVSNYGYTF. The chain links TRBV20-1 to TRBJ1-2. The CDR3 loop spans 15 amino acids. Per germline, CDR1 DFQATT and CDR2 SNEGSKA (reference sequence).

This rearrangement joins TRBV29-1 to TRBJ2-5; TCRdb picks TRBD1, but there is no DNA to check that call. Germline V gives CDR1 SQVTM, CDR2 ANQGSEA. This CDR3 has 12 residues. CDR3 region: CSVNGAQETQYF.

The CDR3 is CATSNRFGLAVTDTQYF. The chain couples TRBV15 to TRBJ2-3; the TCRdb call, TRBD2, lacks DNA for checking. This CDR3 spans 17 amino acids. Germline CDR1 LNHNV, CDR2 YYDKDF (reference sequence).

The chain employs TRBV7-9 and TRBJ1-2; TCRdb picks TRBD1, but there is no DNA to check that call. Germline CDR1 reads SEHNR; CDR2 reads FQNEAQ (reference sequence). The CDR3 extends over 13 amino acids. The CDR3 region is CASSSGDQYGYTF.

This CDR3 is CASSSHGLGEQFF. V is TRBV7-3 and J is TRBJ2-1; TCRdb selects TRBD1, and the lack of DNA leaves this call unchecked. Germline V gene data show CDR1 as SGHTA and CDR2 as FQGTGA. This CDR3 spans 13 amino acids.

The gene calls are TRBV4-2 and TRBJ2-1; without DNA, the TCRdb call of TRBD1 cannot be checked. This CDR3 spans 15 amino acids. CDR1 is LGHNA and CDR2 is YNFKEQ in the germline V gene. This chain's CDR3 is CASSQAGVVRDEQFF.